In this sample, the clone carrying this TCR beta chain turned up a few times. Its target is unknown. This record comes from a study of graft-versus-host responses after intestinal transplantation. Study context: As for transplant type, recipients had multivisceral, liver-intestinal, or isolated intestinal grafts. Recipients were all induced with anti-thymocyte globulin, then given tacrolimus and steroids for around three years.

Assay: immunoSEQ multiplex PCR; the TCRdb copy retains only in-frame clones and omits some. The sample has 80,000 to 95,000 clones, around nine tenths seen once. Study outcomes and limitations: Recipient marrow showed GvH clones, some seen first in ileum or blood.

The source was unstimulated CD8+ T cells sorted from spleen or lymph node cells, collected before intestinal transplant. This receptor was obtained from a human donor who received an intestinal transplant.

CDR3 bases: TGTGCCAGCAGTGAAGGAAGCACCGGGGAGCTGTTTTTT. This sequence encodes CASSEGSTGELFF. The chain couples TRBV6-5 to TRBJ2-2; unclear D gene. The CDR3 has 13 amino acids. V shed 5 bases and J shed 4 bases, with 8 bases lying between them. Per the germline V gene, CDR1 is MNHEY and CDR2 is SVGAGI.